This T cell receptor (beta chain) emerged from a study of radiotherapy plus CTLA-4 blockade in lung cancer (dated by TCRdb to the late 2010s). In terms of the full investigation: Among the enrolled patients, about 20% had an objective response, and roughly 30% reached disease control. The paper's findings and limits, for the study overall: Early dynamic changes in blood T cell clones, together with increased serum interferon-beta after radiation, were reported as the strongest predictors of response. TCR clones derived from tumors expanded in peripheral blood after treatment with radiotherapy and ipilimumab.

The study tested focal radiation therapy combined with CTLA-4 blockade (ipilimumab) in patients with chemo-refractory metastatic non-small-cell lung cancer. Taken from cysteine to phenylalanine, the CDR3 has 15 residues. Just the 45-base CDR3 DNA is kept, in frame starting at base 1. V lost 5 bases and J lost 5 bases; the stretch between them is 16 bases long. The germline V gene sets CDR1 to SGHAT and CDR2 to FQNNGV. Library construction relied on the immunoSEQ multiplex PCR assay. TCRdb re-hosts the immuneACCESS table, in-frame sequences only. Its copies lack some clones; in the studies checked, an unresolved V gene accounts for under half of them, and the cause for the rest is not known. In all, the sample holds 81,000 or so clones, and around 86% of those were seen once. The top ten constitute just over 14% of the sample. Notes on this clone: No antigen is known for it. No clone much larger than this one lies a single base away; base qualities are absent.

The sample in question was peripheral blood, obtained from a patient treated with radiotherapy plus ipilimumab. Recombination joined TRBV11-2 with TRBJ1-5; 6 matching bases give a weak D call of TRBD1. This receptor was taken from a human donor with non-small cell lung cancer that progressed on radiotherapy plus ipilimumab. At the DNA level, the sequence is TGTGCCAGCAGCCGAAGCTCAGGGGACTATCAGCCCCAGCATTTT. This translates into CASSRSSGDYQPQHF.